A single sample gave rise to the 27 T cell receptor beta chains below, sequenced in a study of T cells after yellow fever vaccination (dated by TCRdb to about 2019). Library preparation used 5' RACE. The sequencer listed for this sample is Illumina HiSeq 2500. TCRdb reprocessing: public reads trimmed at Q25 with fastp, clones called with MiXCR, in-frame beta chains kept. Each CDR3 protein appears once, grouped with its most common genes and DNA. The sample records 450,000 to 650,000 distinct CDR3 sequences, about a fifth of which are singletons. The ten largest clones represent around 16% of the sample. Explained via the paper, the treatment or condition label denotes: live attenuated yellow fever vaccine strain. The specimen was PBMCs, collected roughly 23 days after the first yellow fever vaccination. The receptors were sampled from a man in his late teens or twenties who received the YFV17D yellow fever vaccine.

This clonotype was counted between two and nine times. J is TRBJ1-2 and V is TRBV29-1; D may be TRBD1 (5 bases). The germline gives CDR1 SQVTM, CDR2 ANQGSEA. The CDR3 covers 15 residues. V was cut by 2 bases and J by 3 bases, with 16 bases left in between. The CDR3 sequence: CSVEQRAGTDYGYTF. Written as DNA, the CDR3 is TGCAGCGTTGAACAACGTGCAGGGACGGACTATGGCTACACCTTC.

The rearrangement uses TRBV4-3 and TRBJ2-7; D is perhaps TRBD1 or TRBD2 (5 bases each). Germline loops: CDR1 LGHNA, CDR2 YSLEER. Trimming removed 1 base at V and 0 bases at J, with 10 bases between. This CDR3 spans 15 amino acids. CDR3 protein: CASSQGSGTSYEQYF. In DNA form, the CDR3 reads TGCGCCAGCAGCCAAGGGTCGGGGACCTCCTACGAGCAGTACTTC.

The chain links TRBV6-1 to TRBJ2-2; D unresolved. Germline CDR1 MNHNS, CDR2 SASEGT. CDR3 length: 16 amino acids. V lost 6 bases to trimming and J lost 4 bases, with 18 bases between them. The CDR3 DNA follows: TGTGCCAGCAGCGAACTACTCCCCCGTGGCACCGGGGAGCTGTTTTTT. Translating gives CASSELLPRGTGELFF.

The chain links TRBV20-1 to TRBJ2-5; D could derive from TRBD1 or TRBD2 (5 bases each). Trimming removed 1 base at V and 5 bases at J, with 11 bases between. The CDR3 is 13 amino acids. Germline CDR1 and CDR2: DFQATT and SNEGSKA (reference sequence). CDR3 sequence: CSARVRGEETQYF. DNA for the CDR3: TGCAGTGCTAGAGTAAGGGGAGAGGAGACCCAGTACTTC.

The rearrangement joins TRBV2 to TRBJ1-6; the D gene is possibly TRBD1 (6 bases). V was trimmed by 1 base and J by 7 bases, leaving 17 bases between them. The CDR3 runs 17 residues. The germline gives CDR1 SNHLY, CDR2 FYNNEI. Here the CDR3 reads CASSEEVLTGTNSPLHF. The CDR3 DNA reads as TGTGCCAGCAGTGAAGAGGTACTTACAGGGACCAATTCACCCCTCCACTTT.

This clonotype was seen more than once but under ten times. The chain uses TRBV11-2 and TRBJ2-7, with D tentatively TRBD2 (6 bases). This CDR3 has 13 residues. Germline V gives CDR1 SGHAT, CDR2 FQNNGV. Between the trimmed V and J ends, which lost 5 bases and 6 bases, there was a span of 14 bases. CDR3 bases: TGTGCCAGCAGCCCTTATCAGGGAGGCGAGCAGTACTTC. This gives the protein CASSPYQGGEQYF. The whole variable domain, filled in from reference TRBV11-2 and TRBJ2-7, reads EAGVAQSPRYKIIEKRQSVAFWCNPISGHATLYWYQQILGQGPKLLIQFQNNGVVDDSQLPKDRFSAERLKGVDSTLKIQPAKLEDSAVYLCASSPYQGGEQYFGPGTRLTVT.

This clonotype occurred once. The CDR3 DNA follows: TGTGCCAGCAGCGTAGAAGGGACAGGGACCTTGGAGCAGTTCTTC. Translation gives CASSVEGTGTLEQFF. The V gene is TRBV9, the J gene TRBJ2-1; TRBD1 matches 9 bases. This CDR3 has 15 residues. CDR1 and CDR2 from the germline V gene are SGDLS and YYNGEE. V lost 0 bases, J lost 10 bases, and 8 bases stayed unmatched.

The rearrangement links TRBV2 to TRBJ1-1; D is possibly TRBD1 (5 bases). This CDR3 region has 13 residues. Germline V gene data show CDR1 as SNHLY and CDR2 as FYNNEI. Trimming left V 8 bases short and J 12 bases short, with 22 bases between. The CDR3 loop reads CASSKEGREKSFF. CDR3 nucleotide sequence: TGTGCCAGCTCCAAGGAGGGGCGAGAAAAATCTTTCTTT.

This clonotype came up once. Germline is not matched at one junction end, which may reflect a read error. V and J are TRBV7-7 and TRBJ2-3; D might be TRBD1 (5 bases). Germline-derived CDR1 and CDR2 are SSHAT and FNYEAQ (reference sequence). The CDR3 sequence is 15 residues long. CDR3 nucleotide sequence: TGTGCTAGCAGCGCCCAGGGCTTGAGCACAGATACGCAGTATTTT. This gives the protein CASSAQGLSTDTQYF.

The rearrangement links TRBV7-9 to TRBJ2-3; 14 bases match TRBD2. The length of the CDR3 is 16 residues. Germline CDR1 SEHNR, CDR2 FQNEAQ (reference sequence). Trimming at V came to 2 bases and at J to 6 bases, leaving 4 bases not matched to a gene. The CDR3 DNA reads TGTGCCAGCAGCTTACCGGGACTAGCGGGGGCGGATACGCAGTATTTT. Amino acids: CASSLPGLAGADTQYF.

V gene TRBV2 combines with J gene TRBJ2-7; D tentatively fits TRBD1 or TRBD2 (5 bases each). The CDR3 runs to 16 residues. Trimming removed 6 bases from V and 0 bases from J, with 18 bases in between. Germline assignment: CDR1 SNHLY and CDR2 FYNNEI. CDR3 sequence: CASRAPQDWGSYEQYV. The CDR3 DNA is TGTGCCAGCAGAGCGCCACAGGACTGGGGCTCCTACGAGCAGTACGTC.

This chain joins TRBV4-1 and TRBJ1-2; a weak D match, TRBD1 (5 bases). Looked up from germline, CDR1 is MGHRA and CDR2 is YSYEKL. V lost 1 base and J lost 3, with 12 bases in between. The CDR3 covers 15 residues. This CDR3 reads CASSQGGGGYYGYTF. The CDR3 DNA reads TGCGCCAGCAGCCAAGGGGGTGGGGGGTACTATGGCTACACCTTC.

The rearrangement joins TRBV7-6 to TRBJ2-1; 7 nucleotides line up with TRBD2. The CDR3 totals 16 residues. Germline V gene data show CDR1 as SGHVS and CDR2 as FNYEAQ. V trimming: 1 base; J trimming: 3 bases; junction bases outside the gene matches: 6. The CDR3 DNA reads as TGTGCCAGCAGCTTAGGGGGGGGTTACGGCTACAATGAGCAGTTCTTC. It codes for CASSLGGGYGYNEQFF.

The V call is TRBV10-3, the J call TRBJ1-1, with D possibly being TRBD1 (5 bases). Germline CDR1 and CDR2: ENHRY and SYGVKD. The CDR3 length is 13 residues. V dropped 10 bases and J dropped 0 bases, with 12 bases sitting between them. Here the CDR3 reads CATHNRMNTEAFF. The CDR3 DNA follows: TGTGCCACCCACAACAGGATGAACACTGAAGCTTTCTTT.

The sample holds one count of this clonotype. The chain links TRBV5-6 to TRBJ2-1; 10 nucleotides agree with TRBD2. With 0 bases clipped from V and 7 bases from J, the junction kept 4 bases outside the gene matches. The CDR3 runs to 15 residues. From germline, CDR1 is SGHDT and CDR2 YYEEEE. CDR3: CASSLVASGGNEQFF. The CDR3 region has the DNA TGTGCCAGCAGCTTGGTGGCTAGCGGGGGTAATGAGCAGTTCTTC.

This clonotype was detected only a few times. This chain connects TRBV28 to TRBJ2-7; TRBD1 might be the D (6 bases). Germline V gives CDR1 MDHEN, CDR2 SYDVKM. Trimming removed 4 bases from V and 4 bases from J, with 20 bases in between. CDR3 size: 16 residues. The CDR3 loop is CASSSAGAGAYYEQYV. The CDR3 DNA reads as TGTGCCAGCAGTTCGGCAGGAGCAGGGGCCTATTACGAGCAGTACGTC.

The CDR3, as DNA: TGTGCCACCAGCAGAGAAGGGGGTAATGAAAAACTGTTTTTT. It translates to CATSREGGNEKLFF. The genes are TRBV15 and TRBJ1-4; D perhaps matches TRBD1 (6 bases). V was pared by 0 bases and J by 4 bases, with 6 bases between. The germline V gene encodes CDR1 LNHNV and CDR2 YYDKDF (reference sequence). The CDR3 is 14 amino acids.

The rearrangement uses TRBV6-2 or TRBV6-3 and TRBJ2-7; 9 bases fit TRBD2. The ends lost 2 bases at V and 1 base at J; junction bases unmatched: 3. CDR3 length: 15 residues. CDR1 is MNHEY, CDR2 SVGEGT, per germline. The CDR3 protein is CASSYVAGVSYEQYF. CDR3 DNA sequence: TGTGCCAGCAGTTACGTAGCGGGGGTATCCTACGAGCAGTACTTC.

The sample holds a few counts of this clonotype. The V call is TRBV2, the J call TRBJ2-1; TRBD1 agrees at 9 bases. The CDR3 extends over 15 amino acids. Germline CDR1 reads SNHLY; CDR2 reads FYNNEI. V was clipped by 7 bases and J by 15 bases; unmatched bases: 19. The CDR3 DNA sequence: TGTGCCAGCAAAGGTTTAGGGACAGGGAGATCCCGAGGGTTCTTC. Translating it yields CASKGLGTGRSRGFF.

The chain joins TRBV27 to TRBJ2-5; D ambiguous. The CDR3 has 13 amino acids. The V gene lost 0 bases and the J gene lost 3 bases, with 5 bases spanning the gap. The germline V gene has CDR1 MNHEY and CDR2 SMNVEV (reference sequence). The CDR3 loop reads CASSLSREETQYF. In DNA form, the CDR3 reads TGTGCCAGCAGTTTATCTCGGGAAGAGACCCAGTACTTC.

This sequence joins TRBV5-1 and TRBJ2-5, with D possibly being TRBD2 (6 bases). Germline loops: CDR1 SGHRS, CDR2 YFSETQ. V was trimmed by 5 bases and J by 5 bases, leaving 22 bases between them. The CDR3 extends over 16 amino acids. CDR3 nucleotides: TGCGCCAGCAGAAGGAGGGATCATATGGGCGGGGAGACCCAGTACTTC. Translation: CASRRRDHMGGETQYF.

The chain couples TRBV6-2 or TRBV6-3 to TRBJ1-5, with 10 bases matching TRBD1. Trimming at V came to 7 bases and at J to 5 bases, leaving 8 bases not matched to a gene. There are 15 residues in the CDR3. In germline, CDR1 is MNHEY, CDR2 SVGEGT. In nucleotides, the CDR3 is TGTGCCAGCACCAATGACAGGGGGCAAGATCAGCCCCAGCATTTT. Amino acid sequence: CASTNDRGQDQPQHF.

J is TRBJ2-4 and V is TRBV11-1; possible D gene TRBD1, 6 bases. CDR3 length: 16 residues. V was trimmed by 5 bases and J by 2 bases, leaving 16 bases between them. Germline CDR1 is SGHAT and CDR2 is FQDESV (reference sequence). This chain's CDR3 is CASSRTNRVTKNIQYF. The CDR3 bases are TGTGCCAGCAGCCGAACCAACAGGGTAACCAAAAACATTCAGTACTTC.

The V call is TRBV7-8, the J call TRBJ1-1, with D possibly matching TRBD1 (5 bases). The CDR3 contains 19 residues. V lost 2 bases to trimming and J lost 1 base, with 23 bases between them. CDR1 is SGHVS, CDR2 FQNEAQ, per germline. The CDR3 sequence is CASSLSKLFSAGKNTEAFF. CDR3 DNA: TGTGCCAGCAGCTTATCCAAGTTATTTTCCGCAGGGAAGAACACTGAAGCTTTCTTT. The full variable domain, with the rest looked up from reference TRBV7-8 and TRBJ1-1, is GAGVSQSPRYKVAKRGQDVALRCDPISGHVSLFWYQQALGQGPEFLTYFQNEAQLDKSGLPSDRFFAERPEGSVSTLKIQRTQQEDSAVYLCASSLSKLFSAGKNTEAFFGQGTRLTVV.

The V call is TRBV7-2, the J call TRBJ1-2; perhaps TRBD1 as D (6 bases). Trimming left V 2 bases short and J 5 bases short, with 9 bases between. The CDR3 has 13 residues. Looked up from germline, CDR1 is SGHTA and CDR2 is FQGNSA. CDR3 sequence reads: CASSLWQGYGYTF. Written as DNA, the CDR3 is TGTGCCAGCAGCTTATGGCAGGGGTATGGCTACACCTTC.

This chain connects TRBV10-1 to TRBJ2-2; D might be TRBD2 (7 bases). Trimming cost V 7 bases and J 3 bases, with 21 bases left between them. The germline gives CDR1 WNHNN, CDR2 SYGVQD (reference sequence). The CDR3 is 17 residues long. CDR3 sequence (DNA): TGCGCCAGCACCACACGTGGGGGGGCGGAGGACACCGGGGAGCTGTTTTTT. Translated, it gives CASTTRGGAEDTGELFF.

The rearrangement links TRBV4-1 to TRBJ2-3; possible D gene TRBD1, 6 bases. V was trimmed by 4 bases and J by 1 base, leaving 21 bases between them. CDR3 length equals 18 residues. Germline V gene lookup returns CDR1 MGHRA and CDR2 YSYEKL. The CDR3 sequence is CASSRLQGVGVGTDTQYF. The CDR3, as DNA: TGCGCCAGCAGCCGATTACAGGGAGTGGGGGTCGGCACAGATACGCAGTATTTT.